The 10 T cell receptor beta chains listed next were all sequenced from one sample in a study of shared clonotypes between healthy human individuals. This table comes from immunoSEQ multiplex PCR, and its TCRdb copy is limited to in-frame clones, with some not included. This repertoire shows roughly 2.5 million clones, around 90% found once; its top ten account for over 0.12%. The specimen sequenced was naive CD4+ T cells sorted from blood. Subset in this sample: CD45RA+ positively selected. Receptors originate from a man in his late teens or twenties in good health.

A remark on this clone: The sample carries other DNA sequences with the same CDR3. The chain uses TRBV29-1 and TRBJ1-1; maybe TRBD1 (5 bases). The germline V gene has CDR1 SQVTM and CDR2 ANQGSEA. The CDR3 has 13 residues. V was trimmed by 1 base and J by 3 bases, leaving 9 bases between them. The CDR3 loop is CSVEGQGDTEAFF. The DNA of the CDR3 is TGCAGCGTTGAAGGGCAGGGAGACACTGAAGCTTTCTTT.

This sequence joins TRBV28 and TRBJ1-6; D gene unclear. CDR1 and CDR2 (germline): MDHEN, SYDVKM. The CDR3 runs to 12 residues. Trimming took 6 bases from V and 8 from J, leaving 8 bases between them. The CDR3 coding sequence is TGTGCCAGCAGGGAAGGCGATTCACCCCTCCACTTT. Its translation: CASREGDSPLHF.

The genes are TRBV5-6 and TRBJ2-1; 10 bases agree with TRBD2. Germline assignment: CDR1 SGHDT and CDR2 YYEEEE. CDR3 length: 16 residues. The V and J ends lost 0 bases and 6 bases, in that order; junction bases with no gene match: 6. CDR3 coding DNA: TGTGCCAGCAGCTTGGGGCTAGCGGGAGTCCCCAATGAGCAGTTCTTC. As protein: CASSLGLAGVPNEQFF.

The chain recombines TRBV5-1 with TRBJ2-3; D unresolved. Germline lookup yields CDR1 SGHRS and CDR2 YFSETQ. Trimming cost V 4 bases and J 7 bases, with 10 bases left between them. The CDR3 has 12 amino acids. The chain's CDR3 is CASSGSLNTQYF. For the CDR3, the DNA is TGCGCCAGCAGCGGATCATTGAATACGCAGTATTTT.

The chain is built from TRBV11-2 and TRBJ2-5; D uncertain. The V end lost 2 bases, the J end lost 6 bases, and 13 bases lay between the germline ends. Germline V gene data show CDR1 as SGHAT and CDR2 as FQNNGV. The CDR3 length is 14 residues. CDR3 amino acids: CASSLSPWAQTQYF. Written as DNA, the CDR3 is TGTGCCAGCAGCTTAAGTCCCTGGGCCCAGACCCAGTACTTC.

The chain links TRBV5-6 to TRBJ1-3; D is possibly TRBD1 (6 bases). The germline CDR1 and CDR2 sequences are SGHDT and YYEEEE. Trimming stripped 4 bases from V and 0 bases from J, with 11 bases between. The CDR3 is 15 residues long. CDR3 in amino acids: CASSMGQYSGNTIYF. The CDR3, as DNA: TGTGCCAGCAGCATGGGACAATACTCTGGAAACACCATATATTTT.

This clone occurred once. The genes are TRBV5-4 and TRBJ2-7; TRBD2 agrees at 8 bases. V was clipped by 10 bases and J by 2 bases; unmatched bases: 8. Germline lookup yields CDR1 SGHNT and CDR2 YYREEE (reference sequence). CDR3 length equals 13 residues. CDR3 loop: CAAGTGGPYEQYF. In DNA form, the CDR3 reads TGTGCCGCGGGGACGGGAGGGCCCTACGAGCAGTACTTC.

CDR3 loop: CAALSGANVLTF. CDR3 bases: TGTGCCGCCCTCTCTGGGGCCAACGTCCTGACTTTC. The rearrangement links TRBV6-5 to TRBJ2-6; unclear D gene. CDR1 MNHEY and CDR2 SVGAGI come from the germline V gene. The CDR3 runs 12 residues. Trimming removed 11 bases at V and 0 bases at J, with 5 bases between.

The chain links TRBV6-5 to TRBJ1-2; D might be TRBD1 (6 bases). The CDR3 runs to 12 residues. Trimming took 6 bases from V and 7 from J, leaving 12 bases between them. Germline assignment: CDR1 MNHEY and CDR2 SVGAGI. This chain's CDR3 is CASRAGASGYTF. The CDR3 nucleotides read TGTGCCAGCAGGGCAGGGGCTAGTGGCTACACCTTC.

This clone was counted a single time. This rearrangement joins TRBV6-1 to TRBJ1-2, with TRBD1 identical over 7 bases. This CDR3 region has 13 residues. Germline CDR1 is MNHNS and CDR2 is SASEGT. V lost 6 bases to trimming and J lost 8 bases; unmatched junction nucleotides: 9. The CDR3 sequence: CASRRGPELGYTF. CDR3 sequence (DNA): TGTGCCAGCAGAAGGGGGCCTGAATTAGGCTACACCTTC.